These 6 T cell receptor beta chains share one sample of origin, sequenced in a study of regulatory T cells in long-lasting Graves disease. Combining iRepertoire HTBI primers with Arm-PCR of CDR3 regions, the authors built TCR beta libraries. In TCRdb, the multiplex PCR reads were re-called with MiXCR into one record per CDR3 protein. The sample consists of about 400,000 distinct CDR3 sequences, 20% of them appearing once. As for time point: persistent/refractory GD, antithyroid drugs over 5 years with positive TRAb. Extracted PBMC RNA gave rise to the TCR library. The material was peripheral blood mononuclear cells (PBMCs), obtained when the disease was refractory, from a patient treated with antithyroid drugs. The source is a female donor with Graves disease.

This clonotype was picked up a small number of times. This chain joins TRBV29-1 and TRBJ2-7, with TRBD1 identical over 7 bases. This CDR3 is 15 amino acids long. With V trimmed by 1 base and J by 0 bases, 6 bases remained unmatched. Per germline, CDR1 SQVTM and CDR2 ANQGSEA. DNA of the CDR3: TGCAGCGTTGAAGGGGCCGGGACAGACTCCTACGAGCAGTACTTC. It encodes CSVEGAGTDSYEQYF.

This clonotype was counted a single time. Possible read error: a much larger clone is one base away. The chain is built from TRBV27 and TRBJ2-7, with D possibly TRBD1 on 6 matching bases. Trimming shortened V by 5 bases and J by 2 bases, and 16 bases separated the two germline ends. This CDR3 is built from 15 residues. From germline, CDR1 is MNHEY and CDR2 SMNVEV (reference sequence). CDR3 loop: CASSPLQDRPYEQYF. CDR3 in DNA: TGTGCCAGCAGTCCTCTTCAGGACAGACCCTACGAGCAGTACTTC.

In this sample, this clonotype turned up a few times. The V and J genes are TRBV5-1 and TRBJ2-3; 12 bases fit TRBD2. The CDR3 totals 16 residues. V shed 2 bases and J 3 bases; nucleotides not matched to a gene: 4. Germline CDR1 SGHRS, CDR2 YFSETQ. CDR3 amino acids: CASSLRLAGETDTQYF. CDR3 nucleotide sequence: TGCGCCAGCAGCTTAAGACTAGCGGGAGAGACAGATACGCAGTATTTT.

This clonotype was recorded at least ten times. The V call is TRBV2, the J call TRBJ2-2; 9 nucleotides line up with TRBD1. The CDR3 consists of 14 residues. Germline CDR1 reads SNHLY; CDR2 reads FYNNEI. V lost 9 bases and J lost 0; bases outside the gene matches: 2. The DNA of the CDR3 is TGTGCCAGGAGGACAGGGGCGAACACCGGGGAGCTGTTTTTT. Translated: CARRTGANTGELFF.

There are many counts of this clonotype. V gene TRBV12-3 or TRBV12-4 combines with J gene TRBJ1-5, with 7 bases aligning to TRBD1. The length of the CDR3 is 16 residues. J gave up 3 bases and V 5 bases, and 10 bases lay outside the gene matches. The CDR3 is CASSLRGPGDNQPQHF. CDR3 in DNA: TGTGCCAGCAGTCTTAGGGGGCCAGGCGACAATCAGCCCCAGCATTTT.

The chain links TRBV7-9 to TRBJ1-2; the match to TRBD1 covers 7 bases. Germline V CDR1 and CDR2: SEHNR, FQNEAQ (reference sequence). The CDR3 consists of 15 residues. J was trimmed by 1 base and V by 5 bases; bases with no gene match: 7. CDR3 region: CASSKTGPLNYGYTF. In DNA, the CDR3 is TGTGCCAGCAGCAAGACAGGGCCCCTTAACTATGGCTACACCTTC.